This TCR beta chain was identified during a study of T cell responses to AZD1222 COVID-19 vaccine. Study conclusions and caveats: Donors in the cohort were predominantly white British and more often female, and clonal diversity was possibly underestimated.

Remarks on this clone: Its antigen is currently unknown.

Germline CDR1 SGHNT, CDR2 YENEEA. There are 14 residues in the CDR3. Trimming pared 2 bases from V and 1 base from J, leaving 8 bases between. Assay used: immunoSEQ multiplex PCR; TCRdb lists only in-frame clones, some missing. The sample lists approximately 89,000 clones, about 90% occurring once. The study pooled second doses at about 4 or about 12 weeks. The source of this sequence is an adult who received the AZD1222 COVID-19 vaccine. Sequences were derived from peripheral blood, sampled 28 days after the second AZD1222 dose. This chain joins TRBV11-3 and TRBJ1-1, with D unclear. This chain's CDR3 is CASSLSVGNTEAFF. For the CDR3, the DNA is TGTGCCAGCAGCTTATCAGTGGGGAACACTGAAGCTTTCTTT.